The entry below gives a single T cell receptor (beta chain) sequence along with its context. Its antigen remains unknown. The data derive from a study of early T cells in non-severe SARS-CoV-2 infection. Study in general: Sequencing targeted bulk RNA from unsorted whole blood, leaving chains unpaired.

This CDR3 spans 12 amino acids. V lost 5 bases and J lost 9, with 13 bases in between. Notes on the study in general: Matching with VDJdb favored anti-spike CD8 responses (missing private and CD4 specificities).

Attached unique molecular identifiers marked individual cDNA molecules. TCRdb reanalysed the 5' RACE reads using MiXCR and keeps one entry per CDR3 protein. The sample holds 64,000 or so distinct CDR3 sequences; roughly 10% are singletons and the top ten take less than 3.5%. This receptor was identified in an adult who was a healthcare worker with PCR-confirmed SARS-CoV-2 infection or an uninfected control (not recorded which). Material: whole blood, obtained at baseline. The genes are TRBV12-3 or TRBV12-4 and TRBJ1-1, with a weak D call TRBD1 (5 bases). DNA of the CDR3: TGTGCCAGCAGTCCAGACAGCGGTCAAGCTTTCTTT. Its protein product is CASSPDSGQAFF.